Described below is a single T cell receptor (beta chain) sequence and its context. Its antigen target is currently unknown. There are no base qualities to consult, and no much larger clone falls within one base. These data originate in a study of shared clonotypes between healthy human individuals (dated by TCRdb to the early 2020s). Notes on the research overall: The cohort included a few men and a couple of women between 18 and 49 years of age. Per donor, three plates each were used for CD4 naive and CD4 memory, two for CD8 naive, and one for CD8 memory. The study deeply sequenced blood TCR repertoires of five healthy adults to estimate repertoire size and the extent of clonotype sharing between individuals. Libraries were prepared and TCR repertoires were sequenced by different laboratories using diverse techniques, in order to increase sequencing depth and limit assay-specific biases. Leukapheresis yielded between about 0.85 and 10 billion PBMCs per donor. The full study reports these points: Based on pairwise subsampling, the degree of clonotype sharing among donors was expected to be affected by sequencing depth. When a handful of donors were compared, the shared fraction of clonotypes was about 5% for naive CD4, over 3% for naive CD8, about 2.4% for memory CD4, and under 0.5% for memory CD8. Sampling was limited to blood, and TCR repertoires in tissue likely differ from TCR repertoires in blood. Naive subsets generally had larger estimated clonotype richness than memory subsets. Compared with non-shared clonotypes, the clonotypes found in all four sorted-subset donors had higher generation probabilities. The small number of donors limited the genetic and exposure-history diversity represented. Incomplete sequencing was indicated by rarefaction of sorted-subset datasets, despite the large sequencing depth.

V is shortened by 2 bases, J by 2 bases, and the region joining them spans 13 bases. CDR1 and CDR2, per the germline V gene (reference sequence), are GTSNPN and SVGIG. Inclusive of the bounding cysteine and phenylalanine, the CDR3 is 14 residues long. Just the 42-base CDR3 DNA is kept, in frame starting at base 1. Using the deep immunoSEQ assay, TCR CDR3 regions were amplified from genomic DNA by multiplex PCR. For each cell subset, the extracted genomic DNA was distributed evenly across all wells of several immunoSEQ 96-well plates, and each plate served as one replicate. For sorted subsets, around 200 ng genomic DNA, equal to 30,000 to 35,000 T cell genomes, was loaded into each replicate PCR. Purified libraries were measured with a Qubit 3.0 fluorometer, size-checked on a Bioanalyzer 2100, and measured again with the KAPA Library Quantification kit. A separate single-read 150-cycle Illumina NextSeq 550 flow cell was used to sequence each immunoSEQ 96-well plate. The original pipeline was this. The immunoSEQ output contained only junctional sequences without quality scores, so filtering could not match that applied to full-length reads. To assign V/J genes and CDR3, sequences were annotated against IMGT germline references using PyIR, a Python wrapper for IgBLAST v1.9. Reads with weak V/J assignments (E-value above 1e-6), missing CDR3, stop codons, out-of-frame junctions, or ambiguous translated residues were removed. V3J clonotypes were defined as sequences sharing the same inferred V gene, J gene, and CDR3 amino acid sequence. To compute the percentage overlap between repertoires, the number of shared unique clonotypes was divided by the size of the smaller repertoire. Repertoire richness was assessed with RTK rarefaction, the Chao1 estimator, and Recon v2.1 estimates of unobserved clonotypes. OLGA was used to compute generation probabilities for all TCRbeta clonotypes that the gDNA method yielded from a handful of donors. TCRdb provides this immuneACCESS table in a form limited to in-frame rearrangements. Some clones are lacking; in checked studies, under half of them reflect an unresolved V gene, and why the rest are absent is not known. D and trimming come from the DNA, and the V and J calls and clone size come from that table. This sample gives some 2.1 million clones in total; about 95% of them show up just once. About 1.1% of the sample belongs to the ten largest clones.

CD8 naive samples were CD45RO-negative cells positively selected for CCR7, giving a CD45RA+CCR7+ population that excluded TemRA cells. Donors were healthy HIV-negative adults with no recently reported acute infections or vaccinations. Every donor was a Caucasian adult living in Nashville, Tennessee, USA. After blood collection by leukapheresis, PBMCs were isolated using Ficoll-Histopaque density gradient centrifugation and then cryopreserved in the vapor phase of liquid nitrogen. Analytical flow cytometry was used to check the purity and quantity of each magnetically sorted T cell population. Genomic DNA was isolated from every sorted fraction and measured by UV absorbance on a Nanodrop 2000c.

The source material was naive CD8+ T cells sorted from blood. The cell subset or site label for this specimen denotes: CD45RA+CCR7+. The receptor was isolated from a man aged 18 to 29 in good health. The chain is encoded by TRBV30 joined to TRBJ2-7; a tentative D match to TRBD2 spans 6 bases. The CDR3: CAWSWEDTAYEQYF. The DNA sequence is TGTGCCTGGAGTTGGGAGGACACAGCCTACGAGCAGTACTTC.